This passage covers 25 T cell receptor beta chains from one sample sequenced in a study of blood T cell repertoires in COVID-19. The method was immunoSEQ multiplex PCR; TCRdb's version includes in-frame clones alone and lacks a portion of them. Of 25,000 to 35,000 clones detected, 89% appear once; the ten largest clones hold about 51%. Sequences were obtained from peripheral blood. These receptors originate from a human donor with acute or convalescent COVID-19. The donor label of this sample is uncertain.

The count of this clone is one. This CDR3 is CASSQGNGASGNTIYF. The DNA for the CDR3 is TGTGCCAGCAGCCAAGGGAACGGAGCGTCTGGAAACACCATATATTTT. J is TRBJ1-3 and V is TRBV4-2; no clear D. The V end was cut by 1 base, the J end by 1 base, with 11 bases between. Germline CDR1 reads LGHNA; CDR2 reads YNFKEQ. The length of the CDR3 is 16 residues.

CDR3 loop: CASSRDRLRNEQFF. CDR3 bases: TGTGCCAGCAGCCGGGACAGGCTACGGAATGAGCAGTTCTTC. This chain joins TRBV11-2 and TRBJ2-1; 8 nucleotides line up with TRBD1. Per the germline V gene, CDR1 is SGHAT and CDR2 is FQNNGV. Trimming removed 5 bases from V and 7 bases from J; junction bases left unmatched: 7. The length of the CDR3 is 14 residues.

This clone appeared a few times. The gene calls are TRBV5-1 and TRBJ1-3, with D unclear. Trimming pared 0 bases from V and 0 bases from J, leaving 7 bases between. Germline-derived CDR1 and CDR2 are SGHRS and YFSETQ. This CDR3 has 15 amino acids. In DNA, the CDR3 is TGCGCCAGCAGCTTGGACGGTAGCTCTGGAAACACCATATATTTT. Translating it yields CASSLDGSSGNTIYF.

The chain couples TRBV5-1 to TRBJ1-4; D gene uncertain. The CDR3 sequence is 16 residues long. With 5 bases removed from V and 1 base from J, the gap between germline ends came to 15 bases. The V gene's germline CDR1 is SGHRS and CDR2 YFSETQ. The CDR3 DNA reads TGCGCCAGCAGTTATACCAACCCAGGAACTAATGAAAAACTGTTTTTT. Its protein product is CASSYTNPGTNEKLFF.

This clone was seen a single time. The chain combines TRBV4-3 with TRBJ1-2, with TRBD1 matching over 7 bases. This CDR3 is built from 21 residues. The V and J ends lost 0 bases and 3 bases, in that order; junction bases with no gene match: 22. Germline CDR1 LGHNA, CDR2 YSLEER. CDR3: CASSQERFRTGTSTGHYGYTF. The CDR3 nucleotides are TGCGCCAGCAGCCAAGAACGGTTCAGGACAGGAACCTCTACTGGGCACTATGGCTACACCTTC.

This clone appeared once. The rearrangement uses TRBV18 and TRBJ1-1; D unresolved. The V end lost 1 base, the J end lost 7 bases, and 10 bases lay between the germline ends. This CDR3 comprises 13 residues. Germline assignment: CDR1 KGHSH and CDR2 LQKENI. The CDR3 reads CASSPQYGDEAFF. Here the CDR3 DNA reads TGTGCCAGCTCACCACAGTACGGTGATGAAGCTTTCTTT.

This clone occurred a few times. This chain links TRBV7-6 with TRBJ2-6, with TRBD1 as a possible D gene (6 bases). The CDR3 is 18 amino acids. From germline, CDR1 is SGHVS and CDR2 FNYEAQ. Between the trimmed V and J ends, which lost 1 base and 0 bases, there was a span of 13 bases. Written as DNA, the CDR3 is TGTGCCAGCAGCTTAGTTCGACAGGCGAGCTCTGGGGCCAACGTCCTGACTTTC. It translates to CASSLVRQASSGANVLTF.

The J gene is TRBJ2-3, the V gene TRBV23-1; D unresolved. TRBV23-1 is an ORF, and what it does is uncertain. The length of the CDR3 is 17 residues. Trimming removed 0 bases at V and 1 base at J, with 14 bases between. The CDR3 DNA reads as TGCGCCAGCAGTCAATCGAAGAACACCCCATGCACAGATACGCAGTATTTT. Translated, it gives CASSQSKNTPCTDTQYF.

The CDR3 DNA sequence: TGTGCCAGCCCTCGGGAGAGACAGGGTTTCACCGGGGAGCTGTTTTTT. This encodes CASPRERQGFTGELFF. The chain employs TRBV2 and TRBJ2-2; D might be TRBD1 (7 bases). Germline V gives CDR1 SNHLY, CDR2 FYNNEI. The V and J ends lost 8 bases and 4 bases respectively, with 20 bases between them. The CDR3 runs to 16 residues.

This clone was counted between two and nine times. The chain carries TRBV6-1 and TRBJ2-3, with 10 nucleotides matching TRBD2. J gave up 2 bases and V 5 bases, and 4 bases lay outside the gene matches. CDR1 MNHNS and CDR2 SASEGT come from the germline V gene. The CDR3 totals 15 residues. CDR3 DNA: TGTGCCAGCAGTTCTAGCGGGAGAGTCACAGATACGCAGTATTTT. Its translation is CASSSSGRVTDTQYF.

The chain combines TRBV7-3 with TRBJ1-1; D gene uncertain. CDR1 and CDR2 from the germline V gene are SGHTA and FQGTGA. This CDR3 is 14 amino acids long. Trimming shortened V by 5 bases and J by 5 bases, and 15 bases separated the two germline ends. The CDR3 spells CASSPTPGLTEAFF. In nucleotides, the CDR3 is TGTGCCAGCAGCCCTACCCCGGGTTTGACTGAAGCTTTCTTT.

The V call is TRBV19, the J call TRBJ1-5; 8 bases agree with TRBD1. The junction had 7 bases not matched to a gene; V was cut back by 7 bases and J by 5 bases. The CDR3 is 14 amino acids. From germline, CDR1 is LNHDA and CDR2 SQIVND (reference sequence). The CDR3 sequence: CASKSGGPDQPQHF. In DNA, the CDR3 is TGTGCCAGTAAGTCAGGGGGCCCTGATCAGCCCCAGCATTTT.

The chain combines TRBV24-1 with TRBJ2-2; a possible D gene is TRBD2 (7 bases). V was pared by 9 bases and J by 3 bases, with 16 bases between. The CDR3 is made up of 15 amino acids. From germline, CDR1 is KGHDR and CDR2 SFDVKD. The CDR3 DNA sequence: TGTGCCACCGGACGCGGGGGCGTGTACACCGGGGAGCTGTTTTTT. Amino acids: CATGRGGVYTGELFF.

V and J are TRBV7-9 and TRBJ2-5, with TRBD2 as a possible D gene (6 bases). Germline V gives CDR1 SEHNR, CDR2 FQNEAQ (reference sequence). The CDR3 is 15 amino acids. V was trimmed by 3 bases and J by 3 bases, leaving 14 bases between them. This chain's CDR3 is CASSFSEGPKETQYF. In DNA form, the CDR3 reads TGTGCCAGCAGCTTCTCGGAGGGGCCGAAAGAGACCCAGTACTTC.

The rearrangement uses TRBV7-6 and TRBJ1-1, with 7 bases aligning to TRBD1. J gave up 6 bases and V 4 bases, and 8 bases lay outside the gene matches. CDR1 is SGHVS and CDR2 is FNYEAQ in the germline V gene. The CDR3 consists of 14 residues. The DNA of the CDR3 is TGTGCCAGCAGCTCATCAACTGGGACAGCTGAAGCTTTCTTT. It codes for CASSSSTGTAEAFF. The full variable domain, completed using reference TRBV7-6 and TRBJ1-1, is GAGVSQSPRYKVTKRGQDVALRCDPISGHVSLYWYRQALGQGPEFLTYFNYEAQQDKSGLPNDRFSAERPEGSISTLTIQRTEQRDSAMYRCASSSSTGTAEAFFGQGTRLTVV.

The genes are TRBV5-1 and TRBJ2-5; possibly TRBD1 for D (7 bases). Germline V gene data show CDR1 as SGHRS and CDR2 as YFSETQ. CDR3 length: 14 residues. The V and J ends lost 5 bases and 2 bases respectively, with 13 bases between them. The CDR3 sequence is CASSSTGTQETQYF. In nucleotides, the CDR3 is TGCGCCAGCAGTTCGACAGGGACTCAAGAGACCCAGTACTTC.

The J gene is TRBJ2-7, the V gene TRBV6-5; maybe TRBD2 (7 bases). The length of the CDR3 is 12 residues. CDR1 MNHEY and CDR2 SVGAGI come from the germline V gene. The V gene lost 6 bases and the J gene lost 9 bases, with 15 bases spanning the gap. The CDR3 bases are TGTGCCAGCAGCCCAAACGGGGGGCCGCAGTACGTC. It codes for CASSPNGGPQYV.

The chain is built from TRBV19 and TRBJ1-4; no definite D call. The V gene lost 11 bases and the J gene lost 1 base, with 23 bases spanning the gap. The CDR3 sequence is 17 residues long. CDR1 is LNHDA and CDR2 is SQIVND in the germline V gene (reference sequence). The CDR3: CASSVMLPSQTNEKLFF. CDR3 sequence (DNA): TGTGCCTCCTCGGTTATGTTGCCCTCCCAAACTAATGAAAAACTGTTTTTT. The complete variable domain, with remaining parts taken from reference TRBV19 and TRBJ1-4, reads DGGITQSPKYLFRKEGQNVTLSCEQNLNHDAMYWYRQDPGQGLRLIYYSQIVNDFQKGDIAEGYSVSREKKESFPLTVTSAQKNPTAFYLCASSVMLPSQTNEKLFFGSGTQLSVL.

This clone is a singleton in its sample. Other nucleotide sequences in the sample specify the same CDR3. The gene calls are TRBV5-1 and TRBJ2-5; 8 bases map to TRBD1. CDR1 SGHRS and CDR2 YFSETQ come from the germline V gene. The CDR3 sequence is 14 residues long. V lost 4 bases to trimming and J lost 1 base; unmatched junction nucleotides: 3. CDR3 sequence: CASSAGQGQETQYF. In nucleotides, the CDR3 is TGCGCCAGCAGCGCAGGACAGGGCCAAGAGACCCAGTACTTC.

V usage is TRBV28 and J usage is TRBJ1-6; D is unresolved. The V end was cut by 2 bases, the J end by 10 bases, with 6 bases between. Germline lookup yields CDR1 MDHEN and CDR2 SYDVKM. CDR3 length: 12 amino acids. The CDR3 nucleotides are TGTGCCAGCAGTTTAGTCGTCTCACCCCTCCACTTT. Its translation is CASSLVVSPLHF.

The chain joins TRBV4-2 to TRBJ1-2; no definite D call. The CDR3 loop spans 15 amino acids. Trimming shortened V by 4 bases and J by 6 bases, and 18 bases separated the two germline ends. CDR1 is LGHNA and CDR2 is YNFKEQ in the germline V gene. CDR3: CASSRERSTLDGYTF. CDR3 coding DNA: TGTGCCAGCAGCCGGGAGAGGTCAACTCTGGATGGCTACACCTTC.

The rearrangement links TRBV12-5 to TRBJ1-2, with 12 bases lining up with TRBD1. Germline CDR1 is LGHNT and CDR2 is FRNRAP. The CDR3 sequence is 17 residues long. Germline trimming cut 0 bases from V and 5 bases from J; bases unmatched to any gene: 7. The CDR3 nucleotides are TGTGCTAGTGGTTTGGTAGGGACAGGGGGCGCAGGTTATGGCTACACCTTC. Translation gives CASGLVGTGGAGYGYTF.

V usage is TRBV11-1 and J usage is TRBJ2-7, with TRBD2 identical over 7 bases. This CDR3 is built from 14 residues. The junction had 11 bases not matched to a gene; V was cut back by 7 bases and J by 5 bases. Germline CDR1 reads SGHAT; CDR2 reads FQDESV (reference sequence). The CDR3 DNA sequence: TGTGCCAGCAACTCCCGCGGGAGAGGGAACGAGCAGTACTTC. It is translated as CASNSRGRGNEQYF.

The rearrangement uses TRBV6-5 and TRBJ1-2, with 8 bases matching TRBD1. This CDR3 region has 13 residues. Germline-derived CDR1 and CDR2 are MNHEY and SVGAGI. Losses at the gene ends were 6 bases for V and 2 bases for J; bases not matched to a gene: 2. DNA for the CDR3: TGTGCCAGCAGAAGACAGGGGAACTATGGCTACACCTTC. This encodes CASRRQGNYGYTF.

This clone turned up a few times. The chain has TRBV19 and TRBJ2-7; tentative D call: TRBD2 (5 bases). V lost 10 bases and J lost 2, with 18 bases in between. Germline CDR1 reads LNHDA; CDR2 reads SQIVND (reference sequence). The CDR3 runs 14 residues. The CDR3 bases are TGTGCCAATGGACGGACTGACAAAACCTACGAGCAGTACTTC. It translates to CANGRTDKTYEQYF.